These 9 T cell receptor beta chains were sequenced from one sample in a study of shared clonotypes between healthy human individuals. The data were produced by immunoSEQ multiplex PCR, yet TCRdb's version contains in-frame clones alone and is incomplete. The repertoire holds 1.6 million or so clones, roughly 96% seen once, with approximately 1% in the top ten. Sequences were obtained from naive CD4+ T cells sorted from blood. Documented subset: CD45RA+ positively selected. The receptors come from a man aged 30 to 39 in good health.

There are many counts of this clone. V gene TRBV9 combines with J gene TRBJ2-5; TRBD1 or TRBD2 may be the D gene (6 bases each). This CDR3 comprises 14 residues. Germline V gives CDR1 SGDLS, CDR2 YYNGEE. V dropped 4 bases and J dropped 4 bases, with 14 bases sitting between them. CDR3 DNA: TGTGCCAGCAGCAGAGAAGGGGGGCGAGAGACCCAGTACTTC. It codes for CASSREGGRETQYF.

The CDR3 is CASARGPGRETQYF. The CDR3 region has the DNA TGTGCCAGCGCCCGCGGACCGGGGCGAGAGACCCAGTACTTC. V and J are TRBV7-3 and TRBJ2-5; D may be TRBD1 or TRBD2 (5 bases each). The CDR3 runs 14 residues. CDR1 SGHTA and CDR2 FQGTGA come from the germline V gene. Between the trimmed V and J ends, which lost 8 bases and 4 bases, there was a span of 17 bases.

The V gene is TRBV18, the J gene TRBJ2-1; perhaps TRBD2 as D (5 bases). V lost 2 bases, J lost 4 bases, and 15 bases lay in between. Germline loops: CDR1 KGHSH, CDR2 LQKENI. The CDR3 runs to 16 residues. CDR3 sequence: CASSPERSGDYNEQFF. The DNA for the CDR3 is TGTGCCAGCTCACCAGAGAGGAGCGGAGATTACAATGAGCAGTTCTTC.

The rearrangement links TRBV18 to TRBJ1-5; D might be TRBD1 (5 bases). There are 15 residues in the CDR3. V was clipped by 2 bases and J by 1 base, with 9 bases between them. Germline CDR1 is KGHSH and CDR2 is LQKENI. The CDR3 protein is CASSPGGLSNQPQHF. Here the CDR3 DNA reads TGTGCCAGCTCACCAGGGGGATTGAGCAATCAGCCCCAGCATTTT.

This sequence joins TRBV11-3 and TRBJ2-1; TRBD2 agrees at 13 bases. The length of the CDR3 is 15 residues. Germline CDR1 reads SGHNT; CDR2 reads YENEEA. The junction had 7 bases not matched to a gene; V was cut back by 5 bases and J by 9 bases. CDR3 region: CASSRGLAGQGEQFF. In DNA form, the CDR3 reads TGTGCCAGCAGCCGGGGACTAGCGGGACAGGGTGAGCAGTTCTTC.

This clone was seen a handful of times. Other DNA sequences in this specimen translate into the identical CDR3. The chain carries TRBV6-1 and TRBJ2-7, with 7 bases lining up with TRBD2. V shed 1 base, J shed 2 bases, and the junction held 2 bases outside the gene matches. Germline V lookup: CDR1 MNHNS, CDR2 SASEGT. The CDR3 consists of 14 residues. CDR3 DNA: TGTGCCAGCAGTGAAGGCGGGAGAGCCTACGAGCAGTACTTC. It encodes CASSEGGRAYEQYF.

The chain carries TRBV7-8 and TRBJ2-3; 8 bases match TRBD1. This CDR3 is 14 amino acids long. CDR1 is SGHVS and CDR2 is FQNEAQ in the germline V gene. V lost 5 bases, J lost 3 bases, and 4 bases stayed unmatched. The CDR3 DNA sequence: TGTGCCAGCAGCCGCGACAGGGGAACAGATACGCAGTATTTT. Encoded protein: CASSRDRGTDTQYF.

The CDR3 DNA reads as TGTGCCAGCAGTCCAGCAATAAGAAATTACGAGCAGTACTTC. Amino acids: CASSPAIRNYEQYF. The rearrangement links TRBV7-9 to TRBJ2-7; D not certain. CDR1 is SEHNR, CDR2 FQNEAQ, per germline (reference sequence). The V end was cut by 6 bases, the J end by 4 bases, with 16 bases between. The CDR3 is 14 amino acids.

The chain has TRBV7-8 and TRBJ1-1, with D possibly being TRBD1 (5 bases). V was clipped by 1 base and J by 4 bases, with 13 bases between them. The germline V gene has CDR1 SGHVS and CDR2 FQNEAQ. The CDR3 totals 15 residues. For the CDR3, the DNA is TGTGCCAGCAGCTTAGTGCAGGGTTGGAGCACTGAAGCTTTCTTT. It encodes CASSLVQGWSTEAFF.